What follows describes a single T cell receptor beta chain. Its antigen is unknown. The V segment lost 3 bases and the J segment 3 bases; nucleotides outside the gene matches: 23. From germline, CDR1 is LGHNA and CDR2 YSLEER. The CDR3 sequence is 20 residues long. The data were obtained in a study of cytomegalovirus exposure and HLA in healthy donors. General study points: Presence/absence analysis assumed near-uniform sequencing depth across donors. V segments that were indistinguishable, TRBV6-2 and TRBV6-3 among them, were omitted from analysis.

The PCR employed 60 Vbeta primers together with 13 Jbeta primers. TCRdb's table, derived via immunoSEQ multiplex PCR, lists solely in-frame clones and lacks some. The sample yields approximately 72,000 clones, approximately 70% seen once. The genes are TRBV4-3 and TRBJ2-7, with 7 bases aligning to TRBD1. The clonotype originates from a man aged 35-49 years in good health and CMV-seropositive. Sequencing used PBMCs. The CDR3 region is CASSQIPLSGEQGSFYEQYF. CDR3 nucleotides: TGCGCCAGCAGCCAGATACCCCTTTCCGGAGAACAGGGGTCTTTCTACGAGCAGTACTTC.